A selection of T cell receptor beta chains follows, all from one sample in a study of shared clonotypes between healthy human individuals. Sequencing used immunoSEQ multiplex PCR; TCRdb keeps in-frame clones, though not all of them. The profile shows around 500,000 clones, more than 75% of them singletons. The sequencing sample was made of PBMCs. These receptors were obtained from a woman aged 40 to 55 in good health. Some clones in this sample may be carry-over from other donors' samples. Each CDR3 is given with its conserved first and last residue. D genes are given only for firm matches. Clone size is not always given. Where it is, it says once, few, many or a class for expanded clones.

abundance | d_gene | j_gene | v_gene | CDR3nt | CDR3aa
NA | TRBD2 | TRBJ2-2 | TRBV7-7 | TGTGCCAGCAGCTTGCTTAGCGGGAGCACCGGGGAGCTGTTTTTT | CASSLLSGSTGELFF
NA | NA | TRBJ1-2 | TRBV28 | TGTGCCAGCAGCCCCGTGAACTATGGCTACACCTTC | CASSPVNYGYTF
few | TRBD1 | TRBJ2-7 | TRBV7-2 | TGTGCCAGCAGCACCGCCGGGACAGGGCTCTCCTACGAGCAGTACTTC | CASSTAGTGLSYEQYF
NA | TRBD1 | TRBJ2-7 | TRBV7-8 | TGTGCCAGCAGCTTAGCCGCCAGGGGGCCCGGCTGGCAGTACTTC | CASSLAARGPGWQYF
NA | TRBD1 | TRBJ1-2 | TRBV7-3 | TGTGCCAGCAGCTCTCCCGACAGGGGCTATGGCTACACCTTC | CASSSPDRGYGYTF
medium-sized | TRBD1 | TRBJ1-1 | TRBV19 | TGTGCCAGTAGTGTGACAGGGAACGCTGAAGCTTTCTTT | CASSVTGNAEAFF
NA | TRBD2 | TRBJ2-3 | TRBV4-2 | TGTGCCAGCAGCCAAGAGCTAGCGGGGATTAGCACAGATACGCAGTATTTT | CASSQELAGISTDTQYF
NA | NA | TRBJ1-6 | TRBV11-2 | TGTGCCAGCAGGACGGGGCCTACTAATTCACCCCTCCACTTT | CASRTGPTNSPLHF
once | TRBD2 | TRBJ2-1 | TRBV6-1 | TGTGCCAGCAGCCAACTAGCGGGACGTTACAATGAGCAGTTCTTC | CASSQLAGRYNEQFF
NA | NA | TRBJ1-3 | TRBV27 | TGTGCCAGCAGCCCCAGGGGTGGAAACACCATATATTTT | CASSPRGGNTIYF
few | TRBD1 | TRBJ1-1 | TRBV6-6 | TGTGCCAGCATCATGACAGGGGGCGACACTGAAGCTTTCTTT | CASIMTGGDTEAFF
few | TRBD1 | TRBJ1-2 | TRBV7-2 | TGTGCCAGCAGCCTACGGACAGGGGGAGTTAACTATGGCTACACCTTC | CASSLRTGGVNYGYTF
once | NA | TRBJ2-1 | TRBV5-1 | TGCGCCAGCAGCCAAGTGGGGGCTAACAATGAGCAGTTCTTC | CASSQVGANNEQFF
NA | TRBD2 | TRBJ2-7 | TRBV20-1 | TGCAGTGTTCAGCAGCCTAGCGGACAGTACTTC | CSVQQPSGQYF
NA | NA | TRBJ2-7 | TRBV7-6 | TGCGCCAGCAGCGCCCCTAGCGCGCCCTACGAGCAGTACTTC | CASSAPSAPYEQYF
once | TRBD2 | TRBJ2-5 | TRBV5-4 | TGTGCCAGCAGCTGGGGGGGGGAGACCCAGTACTTC | CASSWGGETQYF
NA | NA | TRBJ2-7 | TRBV7-2 | TGTGCCAGCAGCTTAAGGGCGGGATTTCGGTACGAGCAGTACTTC | CASSLRAGFRYEQYF
NA | NA | TRBJ2-2 | TRBV11-3 | TGTGCCAGCAGCCCCCAAAGGGGCACCGGGGAGCTGTTTTTT | CASSPQRGTGELFF
NA | NA | TRBJ1-3 | TRBV11-3 | TGTGCCAGCAGCCACAATGGGGAGCCTGGAAACACCATATATTTT | CASSHNGEPGNTIYF